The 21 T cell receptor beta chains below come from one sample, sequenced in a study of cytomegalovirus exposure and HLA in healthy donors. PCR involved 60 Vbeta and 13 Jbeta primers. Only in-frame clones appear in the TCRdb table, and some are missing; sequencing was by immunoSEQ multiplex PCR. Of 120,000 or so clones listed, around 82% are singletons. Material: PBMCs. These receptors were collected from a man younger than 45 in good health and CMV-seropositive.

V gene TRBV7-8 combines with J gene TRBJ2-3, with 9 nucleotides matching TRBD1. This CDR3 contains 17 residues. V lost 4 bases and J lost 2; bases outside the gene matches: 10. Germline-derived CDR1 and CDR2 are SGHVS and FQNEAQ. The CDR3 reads CASSSSGTGTSTDTQYF. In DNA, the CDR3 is TGTGCCAGCAGCTCCTCTGGGACAGGGACCTCCACAGATACGCAGTATTTT.

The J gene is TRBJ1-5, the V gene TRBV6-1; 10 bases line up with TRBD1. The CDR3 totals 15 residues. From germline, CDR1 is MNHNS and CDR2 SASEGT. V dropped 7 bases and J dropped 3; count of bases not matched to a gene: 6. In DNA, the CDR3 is TGTGCCAGCACCCGGACAGGGGGGCCCAATCAGCCCCAGCATTTT. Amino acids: CASTRTGGPNQPQHF.

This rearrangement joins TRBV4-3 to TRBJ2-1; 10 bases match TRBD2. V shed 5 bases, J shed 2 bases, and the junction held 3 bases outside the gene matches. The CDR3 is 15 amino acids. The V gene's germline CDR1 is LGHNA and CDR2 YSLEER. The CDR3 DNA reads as TGCGCCAGCAGCGTAAGCGGGAGGGCCTACAATGAGCAGTTCTTC. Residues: CASSVSGRAYNEQFF.

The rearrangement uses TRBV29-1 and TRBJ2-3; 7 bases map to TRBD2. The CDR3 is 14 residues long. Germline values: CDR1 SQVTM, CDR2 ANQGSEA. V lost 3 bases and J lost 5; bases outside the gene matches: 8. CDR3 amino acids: CSVEGGDLGDTQYF. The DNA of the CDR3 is TGCAGCGTTGAGGGAGGGGACCTGGGAGATACGCAGTATTTT.

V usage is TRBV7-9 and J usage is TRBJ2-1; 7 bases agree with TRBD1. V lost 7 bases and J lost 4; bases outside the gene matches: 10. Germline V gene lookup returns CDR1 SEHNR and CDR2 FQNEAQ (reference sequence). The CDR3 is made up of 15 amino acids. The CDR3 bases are TGTGCCAGCACCCTCCGGGACAGTCCTTACAATGAGCAGTTCTTC. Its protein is CASTLRDSPYNEQFF.

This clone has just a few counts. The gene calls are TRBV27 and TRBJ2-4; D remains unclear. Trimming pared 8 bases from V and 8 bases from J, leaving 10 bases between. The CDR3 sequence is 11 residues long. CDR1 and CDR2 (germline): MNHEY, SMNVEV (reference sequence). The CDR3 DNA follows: TGTGCCAGCGGCCGCCGGGACATTCAGTACTTC. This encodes CASGRRDIQYF.

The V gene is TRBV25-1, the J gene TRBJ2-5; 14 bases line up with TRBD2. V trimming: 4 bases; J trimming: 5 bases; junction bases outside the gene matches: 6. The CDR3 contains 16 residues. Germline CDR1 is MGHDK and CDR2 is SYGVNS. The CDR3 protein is CASSVGLAGVRETQYF. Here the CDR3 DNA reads TGTGCCAGCAGTGTGGGACTAGCGGGAGTCCGGGAGACCCAGTACTTC. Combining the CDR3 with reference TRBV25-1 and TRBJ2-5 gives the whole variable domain EADIYQTPRYLVIGTGKKITLECSQTMGHDKMYWYQQDPGMELHLIHYSYGVNSTEKGDLSSESTVSRIRTEHFPLTLESARPSHTSQYLCASSVGLAGVRETQYFGPGTRLLVL.

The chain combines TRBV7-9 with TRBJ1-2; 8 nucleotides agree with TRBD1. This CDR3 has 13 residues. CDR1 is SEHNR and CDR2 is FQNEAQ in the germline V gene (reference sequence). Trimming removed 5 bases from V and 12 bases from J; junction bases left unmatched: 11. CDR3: CASSGDRGLGNTF. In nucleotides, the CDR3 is TGTGCCAGCAGCGGCGACAGGGGTCTGGGGAACACCTTC.

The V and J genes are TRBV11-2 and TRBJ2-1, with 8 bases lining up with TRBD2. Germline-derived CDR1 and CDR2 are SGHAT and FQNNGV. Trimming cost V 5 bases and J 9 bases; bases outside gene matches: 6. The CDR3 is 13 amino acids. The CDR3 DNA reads TGTGCCAGCAGCGCGGGACTAGTGAGTGAGCAGTTCTTC. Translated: CASSAGLVSEQFF.

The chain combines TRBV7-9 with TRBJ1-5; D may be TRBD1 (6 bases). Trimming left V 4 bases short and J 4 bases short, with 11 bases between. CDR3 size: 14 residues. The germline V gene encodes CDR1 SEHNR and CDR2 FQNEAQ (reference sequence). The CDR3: CASSSQGINQPQHF. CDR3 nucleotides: TGTGCCAGCAGCTCTCAGGGGATTAATCAGCCCCAGCATTTT. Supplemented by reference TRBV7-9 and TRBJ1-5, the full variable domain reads DTGVSQNPRHKITKRGQNVTFRCDPISEHNRLYWYRQTLGQGPEFLTYFQNEAQLEKSRLLSDRFSAERPKGSFSTLEIQRTEQGDSAMYLCASSSQGINQPQHFGDGTRLSIL.

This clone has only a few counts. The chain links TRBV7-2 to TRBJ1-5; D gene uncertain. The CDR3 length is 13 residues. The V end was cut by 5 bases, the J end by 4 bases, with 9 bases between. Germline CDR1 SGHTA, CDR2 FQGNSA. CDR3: CASSRLENQPQHF. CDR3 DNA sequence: TGTGCCAGCAGCCGCCTGGAGAATCAGCCCCAGCATTTT.

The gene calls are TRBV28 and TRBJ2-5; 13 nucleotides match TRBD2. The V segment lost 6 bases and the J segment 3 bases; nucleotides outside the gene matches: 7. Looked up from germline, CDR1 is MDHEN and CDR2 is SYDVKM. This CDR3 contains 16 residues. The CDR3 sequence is CASSPGGTSGKETQYF. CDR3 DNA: TGTGCCAGCAGCCCAGGAGGGACTAGCGGGAAAGAGACCCAGTACTTC.

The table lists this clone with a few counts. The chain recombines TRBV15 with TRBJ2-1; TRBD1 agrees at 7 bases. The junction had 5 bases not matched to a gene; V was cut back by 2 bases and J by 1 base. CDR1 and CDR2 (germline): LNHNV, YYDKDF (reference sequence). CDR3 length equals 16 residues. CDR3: CATSRSTQGSYNEQFF. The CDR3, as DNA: TGTGCCACCAGCAGATCCACACAGGGGTCCTACAATGAGCAGTTCTTC.

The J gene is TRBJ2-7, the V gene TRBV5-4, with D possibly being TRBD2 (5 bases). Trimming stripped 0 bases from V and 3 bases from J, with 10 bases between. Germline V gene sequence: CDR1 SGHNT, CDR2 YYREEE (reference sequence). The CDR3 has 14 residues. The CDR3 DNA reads TGTGCCAGCAGCTTGGTTCCCGGGGTCTACGAGCAGTACTTC. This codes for CASSLVPGVYEQYF.

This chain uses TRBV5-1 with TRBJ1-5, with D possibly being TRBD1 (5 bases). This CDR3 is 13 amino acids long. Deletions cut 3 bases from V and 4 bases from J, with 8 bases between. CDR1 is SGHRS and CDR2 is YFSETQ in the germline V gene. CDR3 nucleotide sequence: TGCGCCAGCAGCTCAGACAGAAATCAGCCCCAGCATTTT. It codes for CASSSDRNQPQHF. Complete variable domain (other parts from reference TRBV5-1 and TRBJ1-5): KAGVTQTPRYLIKTRGQQVTLSCSPISGHRSVSWYQQTPGQGLQFLFEYFSETQRNKGNFPGRFSGRQFSNSRSEMNVSTLELGDSALYLCASSSDRNQPQHFGDGTRLSIL.

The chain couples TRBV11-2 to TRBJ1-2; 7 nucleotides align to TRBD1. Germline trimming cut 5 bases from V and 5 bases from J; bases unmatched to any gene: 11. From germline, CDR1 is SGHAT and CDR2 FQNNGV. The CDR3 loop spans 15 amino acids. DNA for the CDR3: TGTGCCAGCAGCCAAATGGTGACAGGGCATTATGGCTACACCTTC. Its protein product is CASSQMVTGHYGYTF.

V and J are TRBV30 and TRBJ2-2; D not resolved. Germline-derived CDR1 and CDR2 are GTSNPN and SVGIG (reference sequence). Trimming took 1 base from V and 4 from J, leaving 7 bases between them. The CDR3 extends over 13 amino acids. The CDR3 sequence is CAWSEQRTGELFF. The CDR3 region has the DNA TGTGCCTGGAGTGAGCAGCGCACCGGGGAGCTGTTTTTT.

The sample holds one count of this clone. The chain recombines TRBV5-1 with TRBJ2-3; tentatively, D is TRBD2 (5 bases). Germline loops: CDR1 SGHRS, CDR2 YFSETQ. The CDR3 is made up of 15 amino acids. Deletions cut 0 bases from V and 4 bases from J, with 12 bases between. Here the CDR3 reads CASSLVRDGADTQYF. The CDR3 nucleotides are TGCGCCAGCAGCTTGGTCCGGGATGGTGCAGATACGCAGTATTTT.

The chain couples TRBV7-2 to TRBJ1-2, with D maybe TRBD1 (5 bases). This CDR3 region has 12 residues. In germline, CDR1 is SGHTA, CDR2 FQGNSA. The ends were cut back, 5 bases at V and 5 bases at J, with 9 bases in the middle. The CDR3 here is CASSVREYGYTF. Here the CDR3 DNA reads TGTGCCAGCAGCGTCAGGGAATATGGCTACACCTTC.

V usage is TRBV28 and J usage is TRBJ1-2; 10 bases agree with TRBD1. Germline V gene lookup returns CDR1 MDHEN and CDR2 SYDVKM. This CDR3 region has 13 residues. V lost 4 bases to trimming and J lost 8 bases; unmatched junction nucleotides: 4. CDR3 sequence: CASSSGQGPGYTF. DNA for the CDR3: TGTGCCAGCAGTTCGGGACAGGGGCCCGGCTACACCTTC.

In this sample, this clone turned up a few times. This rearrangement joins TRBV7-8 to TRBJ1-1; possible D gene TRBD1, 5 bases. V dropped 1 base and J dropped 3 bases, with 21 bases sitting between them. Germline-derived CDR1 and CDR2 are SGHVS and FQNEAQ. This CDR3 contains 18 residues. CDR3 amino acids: CASSLVRGLGVGDTEAFF. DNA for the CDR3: TGTGCCAGCAGCTTAGTGCGGGGGTTGGGGGTTGGGGACACTGAAGCTTTCTTT. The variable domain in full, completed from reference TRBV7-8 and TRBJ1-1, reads GAGVSQSPRYKVAKRGQDVALRCDPISGHVSLFWYQQALGQGPEFLTYFQNEAQLDKSGLPSDRFFAERPEGSVSTLKIQRTQQEDSAVYLCASSLVRGLGVGDTEAFFGQGTRLTVV.